This TCR beta chain is from a study of cytotoxic CD8 clonotypes in ibrutinib-treated CLL. Germline V gene sequence: CDR1 SGHRS, CDR2 YFSETQ. With 7 bases removed from V and 2 bases from J, the gap between germline ends came to 14 bases. This CDR3 is 14 amino acids long. Only in-frame clones appear in the TCRdb table, and some are missing; sequencing was by immunoSEQ multiplex PCR. Seen here are 150,000 or so clones, 60% to 85% observed once, and the top ten hold approximately 5.1%. Cryopreserved PBMCs yielded approximately 2.2 micrograms of genomic DNA for TCR beta libraries. The chain has TRBV5-1 and TRBJ2-3; D is unclear. The sequencing here drew on PBMCs, taken after 24 months of ibrutinib treatment. This receptor was obtained from a human donor with chronic lymphocytic leukemia. This chain's CDR3 is CASHGPRNTDTQYF. CDR3 nucleotide sequence: TGCGCCAGCCACGGCCCGCGCAACACAGATACGCAGTATTTT.